Detailed here is one T cell receptor (beta chain). The antigen is undetermined. The source of the sample is a study of STAT5B mutations in CD4+ large granular lymphocyte leukemia. Study-level findings and limits: Data were not HLA-matched across samples.

TCRdb's copy holds only in-frame clones and misses some; the assay was immunoSEQ multiplex PCR. The sample carries tens of thousands of clones, around 85% recorded once. The sequenced sample consisted of CD4+ T cells from blood buffy coats. The source is a human donor in good health.

This CDR3 is CASSFGGYNEQFF. The CDR3 bases are TGTGCCAGCAGCTTCGGCGGCTACAATGAGCAGTTCTTC. The genes are TRBV7-2 and TRBJ2-1; D is unresolved. In germline, CDR1 is SGHTA, CDR2 FQGNSA. V was pared by 3 bases and J by 3 bases, with 6 bases between. This CDR3 contains 13 residues. Supplemented by reference TRBV7-2 and TRBJ2-1, the full variable domain reads GAGVSQSPSNKVTEKGKDVELRCDPISGHTALYWYRQSLGQGLEFLIYFQGNSAPDKSGLPSDRFSAERTGGSVSTLTIQRTQQEDSAVYLCASSFGGYNEQFFGPGTRLTVL.